Listed below are T cell receptor beta chains from one sample, sequenced in a study of CD8 T cells in Susac syndrome. From the immunoSEQ multiplex PCR reads, TCRdb called clonotypes with MiXCR, one entry per CDR3 protein. The sample has over 350,000 distinct CDR3 sequences, approximately 85% seen once. Specimen: CD8+ T cells from PBMCs. Receptors were obtained from a human donor with multiple sclerosis. Both conserved end residues are part of each CDR3. D genes are given only for firm matches.

. TRBJ1-1 TRBV30 CAWSPVSTEAFF TGTGCCTGGAGCCCAGTAAGCACTGAAGCTTTCTTT
. TRBJ2-2 TRBV27 CASSFGGGLGELFF TGTGCCAGCAGTTTCGGGGGAGGTTTGGGGGAGCTGTTTTTT
TRBD2 TRBJ2-7 TRBV19 CASSAGTSGLYEQYF TGTGCCAGTAGTGCGGGGACTAGCGGGTTATACGAGCAGTACTTC
. TRBJ1-2 TRBV7-7 CASSLINYGYTF TGTGCCAGCAGCTTAATTAACTATGGCTACACCTTC
. TRBJ2-7 TRBV30 CAWSVGELRRWEQYF TGTGCCTGGAGTGTTGGTGAACTCCGGCGGTGGGAGCAGTACTTC
. TRBJ1-4 TRBV30 CAWSADGQTNEKLFF TGTGCCTGGAGTGCCGACGGACAAACGAATGAAAAACTGTTTTTT
. TRBJ1-5 TRBV15 CATSNWRGNQPQHF TGTGCCACCAGCAACTGGCGAGGCAATCAGCCCCAGCATTTT
. TRBJ1-6 TRBV15 CATSRDRGNSPLHF TGTGCCACCAGCAGAGATCGGGGAAATTCACCCCTCCACTTT
. TRBJ2-3 TRBV12-3/TRBV12-4 CASSSNTQYF TGTGCCAGCAGCTCAAACACGCAGTATTTT
TRBD1 TRBJ2-7 TRBV5-1 CASSFGQGIHEQYF TGCGCCAGCAGCTTTGGACAGGGGATCCACGAGCAGTACTTC
. TRBJ2-2 TRBV28 CASTGQVNIYTGELFF TGTGCCAGCACAGGGCAAGTTAATATTTACACCGGGGAGCTGTTTTTT
. TRBJ1-1 TRBV4-1 CASSQIGGVEAFF TGCGCCAGCAGCCAAATTGGGGGGGTAGAAGCTTTCTTT
TRBD2 TRBJ2-1 TRBV6-1 CASSDYPSGGAVKDEQFF TGTGCCAGCAGTGATTATCCAAGCGGGGGGGCCGTTAAGGATGAGCAGTTCTTC
. TRBJ1-1 TRBV18 CASSPYGGTEAFF TGTGCCAGCTCACCGTACGGGGGCACTGAAGCTTTCTTT